Listed below are T cell receptor beta chains from one sample, sequenced in a study of T cells in Graves' hyperthyroidism and ophthalmopathy. TCRdb re-analysed the multiplex PCR reads in MiXCR, keeping a single row per CDR3 protein. Of approximately 370,000 distinct CDR3 sequences in the sample, 17% are singletons; the top ten hold roughly 35%. The sequencing input was blood. The receptor source for this set is a woman aged 25 to 39 with Graves' hyperthyroidism that later progressed to Graves' ophthalmopathy. Each CDR3 is given with its conserved first and last residue.

j_gene | v_gene | CDR3aa
TRBJ2-7 | TRBV30 | CAINYSYEQYF
TRBJ2-3 | TRBV19 | CASSLAGPPDTQYF
TRBJ2-3 | TRBV18 | CASSLLAGGTGTQYF
TRBJ2-1 | TRBV18 | CASSLGQGSGNEQFF
TRBJ1-2 | TRBV4-1 | CASSHLQVNYGYTF
TRBJ2-2 | TRBV13 | CASSPYRDPGELFF
TRBJ2-7 | TRBV25-1 | CASSEYGTLNEQYF
TRBJ2-7 | TRBV29-1 | CSAKTGQFYEQYF
TRBJ2-3 | TRBV27 | CASRPRGTSVRQDTQYF
TRBJ2-7 | TRBV20-1 | CSAQGTYEQYF
TRBJ2-7 | TRBV7-9 | CASSQTGGLNSYEQYF
TRBJ1-1 | TRBV18 | CASSPNPGTANTEAFF
TRBJ1-1 | TRBV27 | CASSLYPGGNSFQNTEAFF
TRBJ1-2 | TRBV30 | CAWRGRGRNYGYTF
TRBJ1-1 | TRBV24-1 | CATSDFTGTEAFF
TRBJ1-6 | TRBV12-3/TRBV12-4 | CASSPYGDNSPLHF
TRBJ2-2 | TRBV2 | CASRGGQQNTGELFF
TRBJ2-1 | TRBV7-2 | CASSPKGGGGLFSYNEQFF
TRBJ1-5 | TRBV7-9 | CASSRDRDQPQHF
TRBJ1-5 | TRBV6-1 | CASTRWLQGNQPQHF
TRBJ2-5 | TRBV14 | CASSQGGAETQYF
TRBJ1-5 | TRBV2 | CASRPQGSTGNQPQHF
TRBJ2-5 | TRBV12-3/TRBV12-4 | CASTAGQGAGETQYF
TRBJ2-2 | TRBV27 | CASSLAGGTRELFF
TRBJ2-7 | TRBV7-2 | CASTLWRAGGTLVTHEQYF
TRBJ2-3 | TRBV29-1 | CSVLLSGALRDTQYF
TRBJ2-2 | TRBV28 | CASSSPRIDVDTSNTGELFF
TRBJ2-3 | TRBV9 | CASSVEHRNTDTQYF
TRBJ2-1 | TRBV20-1 | CSAGGTSGGNWNEQFF
TRBJ2-3 | TRBV20-1 | CSARPDPDTDTQYF
TRBJ2-5 | TRBV20-1 | CSAAGDAGRETQYF
TRBJ2-2 | TRBV19 | CASSTRLEVGELFF
TRBJ2-4 | TRBV5-6 | CASSSPAGQGSIQYF
TRBJ2-3 | TRBV4-2 | CASSHPGLAVGDTQCF
TRBJ2-2 | TRBV15 | CATTLWNTGELFF
TRBJ2-3 | TRBV27 | CASSSEHRTGVRDTQYF
TRBJ2-7 | TRBV4-1 | CASSHRLAATSYEQYF
TRBJ2-5 | TRBV2 | CASSESGTDHWTSGRIETQYF
TRBJ2-5 | TRBV12-3/TRBV12-4 | CASNPPGETQYF
TRBJ1-2 | TRBV12-3/TRBV12-4 | CASSRLSGTGGLSGYGYTF
TRBJ1-3 | TRBV6-1 | CASSYVSWGASGNTIYF
TRBJ1-2 | TRBV2 | CASTDSADGYTF
TRBJ2-3 | TRBV20-1 | CSAIRVDTQYF
TRBJ1-2 | TRBV5-6 | CASSLAGPGGYTF
TRBJ2-6 | TRBV28 | CASMLYSGANVLTF
TRBJ2-1 | TRBV12-3/TRBV12-4 | CASSLWYPGGEVAGEFYNEQFF
TRBJ2-1 | TRBV11-3 | CASSLGGINGYNEQFF